This entry describes one T cell receptor (beta chain). Its antigen remains unknown. These data come from a study of CD8+ T cells in alopecia areata. General study results and limits: When scalp samples are sequenced, resident alphabeta T cells of normal skin are also captured.

V shed 2 bases and J shed 4 bases, with 2 bases lying between them. The length of the CDR3 is 11 residues. Germline V gene lookup returns CDR1 SGHAT and CDR2 FQDESV (reference sequence). Noted treatment: oral pan-JAK inhibitor, 5-10 mg twice daily. RNA was extracted and reverse transcribed into cDNA as the sequencing template. Clones were read by immunoSEQ multiplex PCR, and TCRdb kept only the in-frame ones, dropping some. The sample lists roughly 210,000 clones, less than 45% occurring once. Sequencing was performed on CD4+ T cells sorted from blood, taken at approximately week 37, from a patient treated with tofacitinib. The chain is built from TRBV11-1 and TRBJ2-5; D is uncertain. This receptor was taken from a human donor with alopecia areata. This chain's CDR3 is CASSLTETQYF. The CDR3 DNA sequence: TGTGCCAGCAGCTTAACAGAGACCCAGTACTTC.